The TCR beta chain described here comes from a study of CD8 T cells in Susac syndrome. Reverse transcription used about 0.5 to 1 ug RNA and random hexamers. TCRdb fed the immunoSEQ multiplex PCR reads into MiXCR, producing one record per CDR3 protein. The table has tens of thousands of distinct CDR3 sequences, roughly 93% seen once. The sample consisted of CD8+ T cells from PBMCs. The source of this sequence is a human donor with multiple sclerosis.

The CDR3 is CASSNSAGGSYYEQYF. The CDR3 coding sequence is TGTGCCAGCAGTAACTCCGCCGGGGGGAGCTACTACGAGCAGTACTTC. V is TRBV27 and J is TRBJ2-7; 7 bases match TRBD2. There are 16 residues in the CDR3. V gave up 5 bases and J gave up 3 bases; unmatched junction bases: 13. Germline V lookup: CDR1 MNHEY, CDR2 SMNVEV (reference sequence).